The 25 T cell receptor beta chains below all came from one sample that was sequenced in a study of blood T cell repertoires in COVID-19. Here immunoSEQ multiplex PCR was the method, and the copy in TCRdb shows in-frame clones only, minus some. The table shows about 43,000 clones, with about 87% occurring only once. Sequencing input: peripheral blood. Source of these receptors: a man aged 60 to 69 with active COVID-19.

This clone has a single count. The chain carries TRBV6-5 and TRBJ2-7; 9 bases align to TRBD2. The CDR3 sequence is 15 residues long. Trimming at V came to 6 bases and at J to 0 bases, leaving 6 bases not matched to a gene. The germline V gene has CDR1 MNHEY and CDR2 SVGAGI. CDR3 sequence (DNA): TGTGCCAGCAGGGACATAGCGGGAGTCTCCTACGAGCAGTACTTC. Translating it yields CASRDIAGVSYEQYF.

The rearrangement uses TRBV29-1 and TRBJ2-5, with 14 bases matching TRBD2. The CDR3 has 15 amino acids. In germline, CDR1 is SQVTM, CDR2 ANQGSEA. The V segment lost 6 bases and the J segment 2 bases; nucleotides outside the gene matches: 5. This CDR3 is CSVAGLAGVQETQYF. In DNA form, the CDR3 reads TGCAGCGTCGCGGGACTAGCGGGGGTTCAAGAGACCCAGTACTTC.

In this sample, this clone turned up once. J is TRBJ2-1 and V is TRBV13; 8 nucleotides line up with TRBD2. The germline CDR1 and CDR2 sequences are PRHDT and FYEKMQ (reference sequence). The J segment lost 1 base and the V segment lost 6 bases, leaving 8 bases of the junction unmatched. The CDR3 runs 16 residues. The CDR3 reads CASSSAERGSYNEQFF. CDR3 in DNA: TGTGCCAGCAGTTCGGCGGAGCGGGGGTCCTACAATGAGCAGTTCTTC.

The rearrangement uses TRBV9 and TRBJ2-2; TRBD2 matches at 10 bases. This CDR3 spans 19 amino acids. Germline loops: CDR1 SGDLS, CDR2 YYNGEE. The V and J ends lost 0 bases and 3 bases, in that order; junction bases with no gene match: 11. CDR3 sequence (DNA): TGTGCCAGCAGCGTAGTGGGTAGCGGGGGGCCACGGGACACCGGGGAGCTGTTTTTT. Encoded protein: CASSVVGSGGPRDTGELFF.

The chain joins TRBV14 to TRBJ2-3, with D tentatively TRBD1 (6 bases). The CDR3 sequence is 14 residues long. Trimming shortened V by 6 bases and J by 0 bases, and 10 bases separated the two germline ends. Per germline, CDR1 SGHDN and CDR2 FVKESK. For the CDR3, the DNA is TGTGCCAGCAGAGGACAGCCTAGCACAGATACGCAGTATTTT. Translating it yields CASRGQPSTDTQYF.

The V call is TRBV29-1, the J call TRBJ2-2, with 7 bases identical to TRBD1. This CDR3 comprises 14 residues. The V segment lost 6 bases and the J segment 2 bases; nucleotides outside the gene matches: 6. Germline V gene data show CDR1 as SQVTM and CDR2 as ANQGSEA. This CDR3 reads CSVQWDSNTGELFF. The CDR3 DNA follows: TGCAGCGTGCAATGGGACAGCAACACCGGGGAGCTGTTTTTT.

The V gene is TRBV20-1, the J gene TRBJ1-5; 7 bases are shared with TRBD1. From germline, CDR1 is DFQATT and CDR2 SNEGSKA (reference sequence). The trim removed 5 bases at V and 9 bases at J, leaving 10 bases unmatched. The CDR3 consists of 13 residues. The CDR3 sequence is CSAGEGAMMPQHF. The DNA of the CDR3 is TGCAGTGCTGGTGAGGGGGCCATGATGCCCCAGCATTTT.

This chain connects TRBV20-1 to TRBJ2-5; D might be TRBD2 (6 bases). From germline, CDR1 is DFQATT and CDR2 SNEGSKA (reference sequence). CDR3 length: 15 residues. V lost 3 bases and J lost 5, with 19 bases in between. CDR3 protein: CSASQGIWGRETQYF. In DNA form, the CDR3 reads TGCAGTGCTAGTCAGGGAATATGGGGGAGGGAGACCCAGTACTTC.

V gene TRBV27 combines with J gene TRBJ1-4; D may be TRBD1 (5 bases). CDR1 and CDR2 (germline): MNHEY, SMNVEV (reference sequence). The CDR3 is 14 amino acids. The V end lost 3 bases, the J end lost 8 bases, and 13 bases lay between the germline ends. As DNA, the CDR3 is TGTGCCAGCAGTTTGGCCCAGGGTTACGAAAAACTGTTTTTT. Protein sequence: CASSLAQGYEKLFF.

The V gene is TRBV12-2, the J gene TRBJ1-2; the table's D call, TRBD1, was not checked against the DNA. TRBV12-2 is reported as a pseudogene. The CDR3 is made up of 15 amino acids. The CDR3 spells CASREQTGPSYGYTF. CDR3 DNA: TGTGCAAGTCGCGAACAGACAGGGCCTAGCTATGGCTACACCTTC.

CDR3 protein: CASNPGKTGGYNEQFF. As DNA, the CDR3 is TGTGCCAGCAACCCCGGTAAGACAGGTGGCTACAATGAGCAGTTCTTC. The rearrangement links TRBV5-6 to TRBJ2-1, with D possibly being TRBD1 (6 bases). With 6 bases removed from V and 3 bases from J, the gap between germline ends came to 19 bases. In germline, CDR1 is SGHDT, CDR2 YYEEEE. The CDR3 consists of 16 residues.

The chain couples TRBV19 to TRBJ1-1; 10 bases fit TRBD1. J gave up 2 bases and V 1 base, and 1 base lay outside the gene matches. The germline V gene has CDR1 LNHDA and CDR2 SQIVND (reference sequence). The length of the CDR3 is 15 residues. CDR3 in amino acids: CASSIGQGANTEAFF. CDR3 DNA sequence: TGTGCCAGTAGTATAGGACAGGGGGCTAACACTGAAGCTTTCTTT.

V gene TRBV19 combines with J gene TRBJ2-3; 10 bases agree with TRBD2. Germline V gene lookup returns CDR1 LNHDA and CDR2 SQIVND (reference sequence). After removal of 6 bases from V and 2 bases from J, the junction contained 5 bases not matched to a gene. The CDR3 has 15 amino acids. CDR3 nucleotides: TGTGCCAGTAGGCCCAGCGGGGGGGCCACAGATACGCAGTATTTT. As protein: CASRPSGGATDTQYF.

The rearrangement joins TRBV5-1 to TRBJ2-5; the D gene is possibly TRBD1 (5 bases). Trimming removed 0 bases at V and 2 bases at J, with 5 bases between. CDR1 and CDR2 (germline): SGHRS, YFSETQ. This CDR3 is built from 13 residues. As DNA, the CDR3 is TGCGCCAGCAGCTTGGGACAGCAAGAGACCCAGTACTTC. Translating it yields CASSLGQQETQYF.

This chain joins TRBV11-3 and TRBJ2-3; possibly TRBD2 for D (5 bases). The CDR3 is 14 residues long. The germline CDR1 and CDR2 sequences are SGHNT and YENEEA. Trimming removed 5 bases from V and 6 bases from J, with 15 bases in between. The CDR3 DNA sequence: TGTGCCAGCAGCCCCGGACGGGGAATGGATACGCAGTATTTT. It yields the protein CASSPGRGMDTQYF.

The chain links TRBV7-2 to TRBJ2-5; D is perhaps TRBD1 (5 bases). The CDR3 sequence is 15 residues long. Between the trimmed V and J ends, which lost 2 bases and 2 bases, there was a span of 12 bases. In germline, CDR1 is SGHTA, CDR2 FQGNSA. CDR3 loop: CASSLQAGQQETQYF. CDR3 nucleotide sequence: TGTGCCAGCAGCTTACAAGCAGGGCAGCAAGAGACCCAGTACTTC. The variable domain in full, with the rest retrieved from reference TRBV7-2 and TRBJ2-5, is GAGVSQSPSNKVTEKGKDVELRCDPISGHTALYWYRQSLGQGLEFLIYFQGNSAPDKSGLPSDRFSAERTGGSVSTLTIQRTQQEDSAVYLCASSLQAGQQETQYFGPGTRLLVL.

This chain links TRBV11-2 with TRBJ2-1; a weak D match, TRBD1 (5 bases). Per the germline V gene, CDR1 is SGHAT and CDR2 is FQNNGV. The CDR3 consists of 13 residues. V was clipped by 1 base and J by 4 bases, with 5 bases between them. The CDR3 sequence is CASSLAGYNEQFF. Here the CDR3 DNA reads TGTGCCAGCAGCTTAGCAGGGTACAATGAGCAGTTCTTC.

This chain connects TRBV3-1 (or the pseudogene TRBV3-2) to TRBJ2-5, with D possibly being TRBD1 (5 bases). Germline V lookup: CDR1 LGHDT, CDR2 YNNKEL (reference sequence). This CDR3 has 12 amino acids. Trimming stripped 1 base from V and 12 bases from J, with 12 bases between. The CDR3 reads CASSQVGHPEYF. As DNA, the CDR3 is TGTGCCAGCAGCCAAGTCGGACACCCTGAGTACTTC.

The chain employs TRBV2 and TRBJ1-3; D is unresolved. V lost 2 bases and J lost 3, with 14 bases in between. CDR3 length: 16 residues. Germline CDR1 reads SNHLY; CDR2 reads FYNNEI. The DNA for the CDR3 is TGTGCCAGCAGTGAAAATGCGGCCGTCCTTGGAAACACCATATATTTT. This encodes CASSENAAVLGNTIYF.

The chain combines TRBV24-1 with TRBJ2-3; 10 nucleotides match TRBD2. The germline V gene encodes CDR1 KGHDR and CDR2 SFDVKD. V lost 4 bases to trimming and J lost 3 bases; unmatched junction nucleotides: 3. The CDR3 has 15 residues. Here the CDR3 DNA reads TGTGCCACCAGTGAAAGCGGGGGGGAAACAGATACGCAGTATTTT. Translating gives CATSESGGETDTQYF.

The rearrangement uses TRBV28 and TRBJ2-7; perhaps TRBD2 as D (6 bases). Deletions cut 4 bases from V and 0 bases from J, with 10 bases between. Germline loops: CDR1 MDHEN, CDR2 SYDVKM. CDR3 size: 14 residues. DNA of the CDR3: TGTGCCAGCAGTTCACCCGGGAGCTCCTACGAGCAGTACTTC. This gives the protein CASSSPGSSYEQYF.

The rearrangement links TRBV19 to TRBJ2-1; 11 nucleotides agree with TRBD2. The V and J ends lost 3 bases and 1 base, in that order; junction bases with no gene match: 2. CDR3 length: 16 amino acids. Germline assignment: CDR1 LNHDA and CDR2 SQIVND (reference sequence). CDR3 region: CASSMGLADSYNEQFF. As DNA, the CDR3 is TGTGCCAGTAGTATGGGACTAGCGGATTCCTACAATGAGCAGTTCTTC. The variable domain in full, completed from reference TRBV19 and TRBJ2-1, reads DGGITQSPKYLFRKEGQNVTLSCEQNLNHDAMYWYRQDPGQGLRLIYYSQIVNDFQKGDIAEGYSVSREKKESFPLTVTSAQKNPTAFYLCASSMGLADSYNEQFFGPGTRLTVL.

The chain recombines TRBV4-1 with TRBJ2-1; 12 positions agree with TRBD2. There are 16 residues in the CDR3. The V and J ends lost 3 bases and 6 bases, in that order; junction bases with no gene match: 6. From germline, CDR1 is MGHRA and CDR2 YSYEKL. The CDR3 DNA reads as TGCGCCAGCAGCCACTATGCTAGCGGGGGGGTCAATGAGCAGTTCTTC. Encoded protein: CASSHYASGGVNEQFF.

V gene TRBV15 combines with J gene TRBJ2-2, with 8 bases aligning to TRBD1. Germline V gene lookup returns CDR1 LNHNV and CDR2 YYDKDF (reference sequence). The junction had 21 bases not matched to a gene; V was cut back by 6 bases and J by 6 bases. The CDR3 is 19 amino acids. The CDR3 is CATSRPILSWGQVSGELFF. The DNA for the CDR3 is TGTGCCACCAGTCGACCTATCCTATCGTGGGGACAGGTGTCCGGGGAGCTGTTTTTT.

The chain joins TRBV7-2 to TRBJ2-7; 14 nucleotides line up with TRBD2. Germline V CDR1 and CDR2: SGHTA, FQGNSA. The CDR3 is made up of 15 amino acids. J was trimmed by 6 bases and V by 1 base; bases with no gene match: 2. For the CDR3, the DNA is TGTGCCAGCAGCTTAGGACTAGCGGGGGGGATCGAGCAGTACTTC. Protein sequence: CASSLGLAGGIEQYF. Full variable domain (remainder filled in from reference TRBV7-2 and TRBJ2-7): GAGVSQSPSNKVTEKGKDVELRCDPISGHTALYWYRQSLGQGLEFLIYFQGNSAPDKSGLPSDRFSAERTGGSVSTLTIQRTQQEDSAVYLCASSLGLAGGIEQYFGPGTRLTVT.